This T cell receptor (beta chain) was captured by sequencing in a study of blood T cell repertoires in COVID-19. Turning to the study itself: Italy, Spain and the United States were the sources of the convalescent and acute COVID-19 samples. T cells, B-cell-depleted T cells, or PBMCs provided the cDNA or gDNA that served as material.

Produced via immunoSEQ multiplex PCR; TCRdb's table is partial and in-frame only. The table lists 160,000 or so clones, about nine tenths of them singletons. The germline V gene has CDR1 SGHNT and CDR2 YYREEE (reference sequence). CDR3 length equals 16 residues. Trimming at V came to 0 bases and at J to 2 bases, leaving 0 bases not matched to a gene. V and J are TRBV5-4 and TRBJ1-6, with TRBD1 identical over 9 bases. The TCR was taken from a woman between 45 and 65 years old with acute or convalescent COVID-19. Sequenced sample: peripheral blood. CDR3: CASSLGQGAYNSPLHF. CDR3 sequence (DNA): TGTGCCAGCAGCTTGGGACAGGGGGCCTATAATTCACCCCTCCACTTT.